This TCR beta chain emerged from a study of cytomegalovirus exposure and HLA in healthy donors. Study context: Among several hundred genotyped donors, more than 65% fell in the Caucasian-associated ancestry cluster. General observations from the study: In vitro experiments confirmed that a few CMV-associated chains were specific for CMV antigens. The productive fraction for most TCR beta V segments was about 87% or about 30% in an earlier analysis.

The PCR used 60 Vbeta and 13 Jbeta primers. TCRdb's copy holds only in-frame clones and misses some; the assay was immunoSEQ multiplex PCR. The sample has 90,000 to 110,000 clones; around 80% are singletons. This clone was detected only a few times. The antigen remains undetermined. Germline lookup yields CDR1 SGHTA and CDR2 FQGNSA. Trimming stripped 3 bases from V and 6 bases from J, with 22 bases between. The CDR3 consists of 17 residues. The sample consisted of PBMCs. The source is a man between 35 and 55 years old in good health and CMV-seropositive. The rearrangement joins TRBV7-2 to TRBJ2-3, with a tentative D call TRBD2 (7 bases). In DNA form, the CDR3 reads TGTGCCAGCAGCTTTACGGGCGGCGGGGGCTTGACCGATACGCAGTATTTT. This gives the protein CASSFTGGGGLTDTQYF.